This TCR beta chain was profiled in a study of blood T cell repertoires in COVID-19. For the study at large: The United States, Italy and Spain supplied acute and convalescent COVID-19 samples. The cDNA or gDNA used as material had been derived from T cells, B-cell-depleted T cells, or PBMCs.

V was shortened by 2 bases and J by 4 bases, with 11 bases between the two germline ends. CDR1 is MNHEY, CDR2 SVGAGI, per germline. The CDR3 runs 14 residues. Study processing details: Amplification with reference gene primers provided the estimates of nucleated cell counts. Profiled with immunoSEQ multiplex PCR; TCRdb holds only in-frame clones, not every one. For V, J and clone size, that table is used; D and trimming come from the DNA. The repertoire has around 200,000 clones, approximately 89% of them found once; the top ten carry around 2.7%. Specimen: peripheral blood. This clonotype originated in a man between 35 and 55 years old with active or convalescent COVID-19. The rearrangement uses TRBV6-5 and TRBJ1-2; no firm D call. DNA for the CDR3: TGTGCCAGCAGTTACAAATCCTCCCCCTATGGCTACACCTTC. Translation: CASSYKSSPYGYTF.